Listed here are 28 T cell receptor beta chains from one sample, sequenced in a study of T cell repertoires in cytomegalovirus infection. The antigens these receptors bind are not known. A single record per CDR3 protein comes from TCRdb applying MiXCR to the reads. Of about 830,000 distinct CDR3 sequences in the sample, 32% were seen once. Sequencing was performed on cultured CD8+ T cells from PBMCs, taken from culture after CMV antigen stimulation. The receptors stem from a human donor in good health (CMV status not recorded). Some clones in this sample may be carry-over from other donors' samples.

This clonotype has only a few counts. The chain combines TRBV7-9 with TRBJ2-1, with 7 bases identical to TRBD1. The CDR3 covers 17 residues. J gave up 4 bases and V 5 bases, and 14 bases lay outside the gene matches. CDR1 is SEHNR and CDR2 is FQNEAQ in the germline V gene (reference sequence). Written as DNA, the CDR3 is TGTGCCAGCAGCGGGGGTGGAAGTGGGACAGTATACAATGAGCAGTTCTTC. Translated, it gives CASSGGGSGTVYNEQFF.

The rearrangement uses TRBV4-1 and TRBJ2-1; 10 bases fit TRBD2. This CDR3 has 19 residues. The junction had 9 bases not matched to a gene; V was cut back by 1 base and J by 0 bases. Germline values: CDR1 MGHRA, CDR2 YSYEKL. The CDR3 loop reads CASSQVGLAERSSYNEQFF. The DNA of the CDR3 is TGCGCCAGCAGCCAAGTAGGACTAGCGGAACGGAGCTCCTACAATGAGCAGTTCTTC.

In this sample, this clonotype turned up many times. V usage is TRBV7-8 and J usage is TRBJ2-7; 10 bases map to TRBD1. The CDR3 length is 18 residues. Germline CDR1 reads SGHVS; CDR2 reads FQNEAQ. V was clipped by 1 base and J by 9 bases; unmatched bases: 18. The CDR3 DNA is TGTGCCAGCAGCTTAGGGGCCCCTGCCGGGACAGGGGAATTCCGGCAGTACGTC. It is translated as CASSLGAPAGTGEFRQYV.

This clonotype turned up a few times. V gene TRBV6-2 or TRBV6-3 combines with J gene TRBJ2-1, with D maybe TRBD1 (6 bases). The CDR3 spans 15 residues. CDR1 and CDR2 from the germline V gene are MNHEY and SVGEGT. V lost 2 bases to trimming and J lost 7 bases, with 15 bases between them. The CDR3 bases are TGTGCCAGCAGTTACGGGAAGGGGGTTAATAATGAGCAGTTCTTC. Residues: CASSYGKGVNNEQFF.

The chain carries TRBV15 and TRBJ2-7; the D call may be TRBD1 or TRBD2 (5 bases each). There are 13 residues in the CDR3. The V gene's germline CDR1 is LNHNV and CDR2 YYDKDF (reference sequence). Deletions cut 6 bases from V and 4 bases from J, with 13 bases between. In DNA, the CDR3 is TGTGCCACCAGAGGGACCTCTTCTTACGAGCAGTACGTC. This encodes CATRGTSSYEQYV.

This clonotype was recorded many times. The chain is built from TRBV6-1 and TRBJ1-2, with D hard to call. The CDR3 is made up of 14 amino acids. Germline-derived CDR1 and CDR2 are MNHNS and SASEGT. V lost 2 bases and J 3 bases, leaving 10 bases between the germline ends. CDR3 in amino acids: CASSELWAYYGYTF. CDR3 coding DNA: TGTGCCAGCAGTGAATTATGGGCCTACTATGGCTACACCTTC.

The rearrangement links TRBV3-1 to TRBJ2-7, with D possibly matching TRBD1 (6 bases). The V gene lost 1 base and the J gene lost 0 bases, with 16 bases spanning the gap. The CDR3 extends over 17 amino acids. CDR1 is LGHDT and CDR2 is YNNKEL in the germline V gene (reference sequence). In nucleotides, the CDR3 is TGTGCCAGCAGCCAAGGAGGCTCGGGACATTTCTCCTACGAGCAGTACTTC. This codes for CASSQGGSGHFSYEQYF.

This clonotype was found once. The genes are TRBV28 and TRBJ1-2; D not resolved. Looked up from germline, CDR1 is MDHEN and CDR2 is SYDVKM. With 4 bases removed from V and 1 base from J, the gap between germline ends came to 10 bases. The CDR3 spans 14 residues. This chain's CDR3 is CASSWKAGNYGYTF. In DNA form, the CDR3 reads TGTGCCAGCAGTTGGAAGGCGGGTAACTATGGCTACACCTTC.

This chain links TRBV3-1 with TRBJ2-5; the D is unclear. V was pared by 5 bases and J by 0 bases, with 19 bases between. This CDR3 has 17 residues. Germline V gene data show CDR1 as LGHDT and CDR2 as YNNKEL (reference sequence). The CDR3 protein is CASSDLVRSPDQETQYF. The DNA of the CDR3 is TGTGCCAGCAGCGACCTCGTTAGGAGCCCCGACCAAGAGACCCAGTACTTC.

The CDR3 is CASSPDRNFYGYTF. The CDR3 DNA sequence: TGTGCCAGCAGCCCGGACAGGAATTTTTATGGCTACACCTTC. This sequence joins TRBV11-2 and TRBJ1-2; 7 bases line up with TRBD1. With 5 bases clipped from V and 5 bases from J, the junction kept 8 bases outside the gene matches. This CDR3 is 14 amino acids long. CDR1 SGHAT and CDR2 FQNNGV come from the germline V gene.

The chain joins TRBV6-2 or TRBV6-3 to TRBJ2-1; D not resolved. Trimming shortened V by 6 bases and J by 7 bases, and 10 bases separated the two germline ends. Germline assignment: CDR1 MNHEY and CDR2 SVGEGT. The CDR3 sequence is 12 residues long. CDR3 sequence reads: CASSSKRNEQFF. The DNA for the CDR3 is TGTGCCAGCAGCTCGAAAAGGAATGAGCAGTTCTTC.

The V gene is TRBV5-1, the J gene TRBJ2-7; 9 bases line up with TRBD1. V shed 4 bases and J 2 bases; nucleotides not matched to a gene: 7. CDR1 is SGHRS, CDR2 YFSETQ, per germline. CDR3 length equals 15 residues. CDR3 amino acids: CASSPGQGLTYEQYF. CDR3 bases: TGCGCCAGCAGCCCCGGACAGGGGCTCACCTACGAGCAGTACTTC. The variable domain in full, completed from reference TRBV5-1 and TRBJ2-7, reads KAGVTQTPRYLIKTRGQQVTLSCSPISGHRSVSWYQQTPGQGLQFLFEYFSETQRNKGNFPGRFSGRQFSNSRSEMNVSTLELGDSALYLCASSPGQGLTYEQYFGPGTRLTVT.

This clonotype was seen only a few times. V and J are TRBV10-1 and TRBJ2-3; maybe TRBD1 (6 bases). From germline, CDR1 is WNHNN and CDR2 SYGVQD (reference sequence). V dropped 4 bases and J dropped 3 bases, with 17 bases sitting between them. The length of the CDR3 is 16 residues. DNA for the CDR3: TGCGCCAGCAGTGCCGCTGACAGGCCCAAGACAGATACGCAGTATTTT. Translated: CASSAADRPKTDTQYF.

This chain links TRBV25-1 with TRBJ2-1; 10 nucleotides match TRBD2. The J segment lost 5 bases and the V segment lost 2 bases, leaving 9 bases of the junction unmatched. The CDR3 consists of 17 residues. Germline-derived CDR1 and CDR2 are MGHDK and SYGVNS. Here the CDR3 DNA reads TGTGCCAGCAGTGAACCGTATAGCGGGGGGAAACACAATGAGCAGTTCTTC. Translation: CASSEPYSGGKHNEQFF. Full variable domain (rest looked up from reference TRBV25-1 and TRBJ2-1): EADIYQTPRYLVIGTGKKITLECSQTMGHDKMYWYQQDPGMELHLIHYSYGVNSTEKGDLSSESTVSRIRTEHFPLTLESARPSHTSQYLCASSEPYSGGKHNEQFFGPGTRLTVL.

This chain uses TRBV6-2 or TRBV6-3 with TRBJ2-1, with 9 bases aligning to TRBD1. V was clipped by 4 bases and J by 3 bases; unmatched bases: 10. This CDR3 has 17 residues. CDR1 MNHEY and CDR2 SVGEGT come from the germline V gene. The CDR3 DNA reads TGTGCCAGCAGTTCCCCTAGGACAGGGGAACTCTACAATGAGCAGTTCTTC. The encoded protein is CASSSPRTGELYNEQFF.

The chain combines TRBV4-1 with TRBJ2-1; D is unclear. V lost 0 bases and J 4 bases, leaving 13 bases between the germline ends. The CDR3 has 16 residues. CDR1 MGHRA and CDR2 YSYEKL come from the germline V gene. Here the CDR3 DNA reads TGCGCCAGCAGCCAAGAGAGTTGGCTCGGATACAATGAGCAGTTCTTC. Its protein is CASSQESWLGYNEQFF.

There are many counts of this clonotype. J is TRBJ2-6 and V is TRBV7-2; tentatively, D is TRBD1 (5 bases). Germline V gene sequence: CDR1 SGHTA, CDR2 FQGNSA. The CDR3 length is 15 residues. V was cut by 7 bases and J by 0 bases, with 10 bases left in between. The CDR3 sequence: CASNEDSSGANVLTF. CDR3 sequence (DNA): TGTGCCAGCAACGAAGACAGCTCTGGGGCCAACGTCCTGACTTTC.

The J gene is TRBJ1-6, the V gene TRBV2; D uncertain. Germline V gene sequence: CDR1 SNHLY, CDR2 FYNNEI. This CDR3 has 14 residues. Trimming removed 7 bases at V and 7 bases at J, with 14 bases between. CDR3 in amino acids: CASIHTSRNSPLHF. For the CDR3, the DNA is TGTGCCAGCATCCATACATCGAGGAATTCACCCCTCCACTTT.

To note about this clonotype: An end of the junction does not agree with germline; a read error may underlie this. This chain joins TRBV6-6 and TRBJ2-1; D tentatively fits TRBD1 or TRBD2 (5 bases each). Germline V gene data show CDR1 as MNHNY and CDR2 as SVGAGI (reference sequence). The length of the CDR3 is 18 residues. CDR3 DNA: TGTGCCAGCAGCTACTTTAACATTCAATGGGGGAGAGGCAATGAGCAGTTCTTC. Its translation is CASSYFNIQWGRGNEQFF.

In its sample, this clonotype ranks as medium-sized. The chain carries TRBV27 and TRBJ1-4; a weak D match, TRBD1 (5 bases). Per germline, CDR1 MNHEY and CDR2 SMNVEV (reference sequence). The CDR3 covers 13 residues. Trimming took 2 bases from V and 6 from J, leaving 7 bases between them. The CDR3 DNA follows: TGTGCCAGCAGTTTACAGGGTTATGAAAAACTGTTTTTT. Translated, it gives CASSLQGYEKLFF.

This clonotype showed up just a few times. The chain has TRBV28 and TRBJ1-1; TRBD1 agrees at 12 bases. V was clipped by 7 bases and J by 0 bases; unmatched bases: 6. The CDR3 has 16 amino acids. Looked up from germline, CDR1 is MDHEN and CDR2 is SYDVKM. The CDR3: CASTSGTGGLNTEAFF. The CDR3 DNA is TGTGCCAGCACCTCCGGGACAGGGGGCTTGAACACTGAAGCTTTCTTT.

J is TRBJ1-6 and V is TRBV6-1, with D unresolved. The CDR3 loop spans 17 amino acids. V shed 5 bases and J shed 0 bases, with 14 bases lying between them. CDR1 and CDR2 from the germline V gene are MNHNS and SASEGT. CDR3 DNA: TGTGCCAGCAGTACCCGAAGCCCGAGCTCCTATAATTCACCCCTCCACTTT. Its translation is CASSTRSPSSYNSPLHF.

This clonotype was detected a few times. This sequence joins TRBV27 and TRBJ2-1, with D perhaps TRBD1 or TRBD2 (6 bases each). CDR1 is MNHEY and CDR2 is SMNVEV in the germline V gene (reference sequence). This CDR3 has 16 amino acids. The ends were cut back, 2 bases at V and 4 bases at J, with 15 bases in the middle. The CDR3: CASSLIAGQVYNEQFF. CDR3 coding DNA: TGTGCCAGCAGTTTAATTGCGGGACAAGTTTACAATGAGCAGTTCTTC.

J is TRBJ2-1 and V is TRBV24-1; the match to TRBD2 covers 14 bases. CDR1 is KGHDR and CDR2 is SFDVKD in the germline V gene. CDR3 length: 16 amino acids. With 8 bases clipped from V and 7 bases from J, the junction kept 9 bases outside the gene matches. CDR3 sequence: CATTGTSGGLGNEQFF. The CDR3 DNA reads TGTGCCACCACCGGGACTAGCGGGGGCCTTGGAAATGAGCAGTTCTTC.

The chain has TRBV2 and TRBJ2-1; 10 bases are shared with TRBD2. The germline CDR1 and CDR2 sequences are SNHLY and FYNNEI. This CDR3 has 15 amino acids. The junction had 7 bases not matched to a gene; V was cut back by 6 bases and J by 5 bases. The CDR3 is CASRGAGGPNNEQFF. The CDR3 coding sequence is TGTGCCAGCAGGGGAGCGGGGGGGCCGAACAATGAGCAGTTCTTC.

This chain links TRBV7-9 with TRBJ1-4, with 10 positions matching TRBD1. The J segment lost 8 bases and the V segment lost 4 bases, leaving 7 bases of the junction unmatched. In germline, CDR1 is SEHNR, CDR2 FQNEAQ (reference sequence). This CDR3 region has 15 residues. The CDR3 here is CASSSQTDRGEKLFF. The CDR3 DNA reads TGTGCCAGCAGCTCCCAGACGGACAGGGGGGAAAAACTGTTTTTT.

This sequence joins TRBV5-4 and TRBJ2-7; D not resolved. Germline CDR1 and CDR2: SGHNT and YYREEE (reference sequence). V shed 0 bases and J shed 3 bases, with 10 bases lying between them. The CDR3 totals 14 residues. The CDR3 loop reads CASSLVGGNYEQYV. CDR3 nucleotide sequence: TGTGCCAGCAGCTTGGTCGGCGGAAACTACGAGCAGTACGTC.

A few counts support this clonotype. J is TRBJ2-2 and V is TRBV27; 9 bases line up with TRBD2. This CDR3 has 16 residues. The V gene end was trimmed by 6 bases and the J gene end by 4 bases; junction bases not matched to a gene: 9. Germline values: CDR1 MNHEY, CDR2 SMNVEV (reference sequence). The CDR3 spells CASSHLAGDSTGELFF. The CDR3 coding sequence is TGTGCCAGCAGCCATTTAGCGGGGGATTCCACCGGGGAGCTGTTTTTT.